This paragraph covers one T cell receptor beta chain sequence. The CDR3 has 17 amino acids. In germline, CDR1 is SGDLS, CDR2 YYNGEE. The V and J ends lost 3 bases and 2 bases respectively, with 17 bases between them. The sample belongs to a study of blood T cell repertoires in COVID-19. Study as a whole: Samples taken during acute and convalescent COVID-19 were collected in the United States, Italy and Spain. T cells, B-cell-depleted T cells, or PBMCs supplied cDNA or gDNA.

Per the original methods: Amplification from reference gene primers served as the basis for estimated nucleated cell counts. Assay used: immunoSEQ multiplex PCR; TCRdb lists only in-frame clones, some missing. The V and J calls and the clone size are those of that table, but D and trimming were determined from the DNA. This table has about 36,000 clones, around 80% appearing once. The sequence was collected from a man between 60 and 75 years old with acute or convalescent COVID-19. Sample: peripheral blood. J is TRBJ2-2 and V is TRBV9; maybe TRBD2 (6 bases). The CDR3 region is CASSAGTPLHNTGELFF. Here the CDR3 DNA reads TGTGCCAGCAGCGCTGGGACTCCACTCCATAACACCGGGGAGCTGTTTTTT. Supplemented by reference TRBV9 and TRBJ2-2, the full variable domain reads DSGVTQTPKHLITATGQRVTLRCSPRSGDLSVYWYQQSLDQGLQFLIQYYNGEERAKGNILERFSAQQFPDLHSELNLSSLELGDSALYFCASSAGTPLHNTGELFFGEGSRLTVL.